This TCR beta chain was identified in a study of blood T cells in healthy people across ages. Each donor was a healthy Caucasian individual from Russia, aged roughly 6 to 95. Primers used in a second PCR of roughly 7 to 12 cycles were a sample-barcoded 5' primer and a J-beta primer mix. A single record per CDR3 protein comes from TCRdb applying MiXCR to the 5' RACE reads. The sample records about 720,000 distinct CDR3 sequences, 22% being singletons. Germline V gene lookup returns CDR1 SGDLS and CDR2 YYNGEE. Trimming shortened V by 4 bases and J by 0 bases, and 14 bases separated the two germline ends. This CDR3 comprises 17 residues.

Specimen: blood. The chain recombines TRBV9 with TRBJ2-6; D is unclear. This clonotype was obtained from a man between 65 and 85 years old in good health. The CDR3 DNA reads TGTGCCAGCAGCCCCAGCCTCAGGAACTCTGGGGCCAACGTCCTGACTTTC. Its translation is CASSPSLRNSGANVLTF.